The 2 T cell receptor beta chains given below trace back to one sample, sequenced in a study of CD8+CD57+ T cells in acquired aplastic anemia. Genomic DNA served as template for TCR beta VDJ and CDR3 profiling. A single record per CDR3 protein comes from TCRdb applying MiXCR to the reads. The profile covers some 200,000 distinct CDR3 sequences, with around 63% appearing a single time and around 28% taken by the ten largest. Source material: sorted CD4+, CD8+, or CD8+CD57+ T cells (not recorded which) from PBMCs. Receptors were obtained from a human donor in good health.

This clonotype was counted ten times or more. This chain joins TRBV10-2 and TRBJ2-7; D ambiguous. The CDR3 sequence is 14 residues long. Germline values: CDR1 WSHSY, CDR2 SAAADI. The ends were cut back, 4 bases at V and 5 bases at J, with 15 bases in the middle. The CDR3 loop is CASSVGPLSHEQYF. For the CDR3, the DNA is TGCGCCAGCAGTGTGGGCCCCCTCAGTCACGAGCAGTACTTC.

CDR3 in DNA: TGTGCCAGCAGCCCAACAGTGCAACAGGGGACGGCAACTAATGAGCAGTTCTTC. Protein product: CASSPTVQQGTATNEQFF. The rearrangement uses TRBV9 and TRBJ2-1, with TRBD1 matching 7 bases. The CDR3 consists of 18 residues. Germline CDR1 and CDR2: SGDLS and YYNGEE. With V trimmed by 4 bases and J by 7 bases, 20 bases remained unmatched.